This T cell receptor (beta chain) was identified during a study of blood T cell repertoires in COVID-19. Overall study context: Collection of acute and convalescent COVID-19 samples took place in the United States, Italy and Spain. PBMCs, B-cell-depleted T cells, or T cells were the source of the cDNA or gDNA that made up the material.

Methods used by the authors: Researchers report that nucleated cell counts were estimated from reference gene primer amplification. Libraries were prepared by immunoSEQ multiplex PCR; TCRdb keeps only in-frame clonotypes and omits some of them. D and trimming were read from the DNA, whereas the V and J calls and clone size are those reported in that table. The repertoire includes about 130,000 clones, approximately 90% of them detected once, and roughly 1.2% sits in the top ten. Germline CDR1 and CDR2: SGHRS and YFSETQ. J was trimmed by 6 bases and V by 4 bases; bases with no gene match: 9. CDR3 length equals 16 residues.

The source is a woman older than 75 with acute or convalescent COVID-19. Sequencing was performed on peripheral blood. V is TRBV5-1 and J is TRBJ2-7; TRBD2 agrees at 14 bases. In nucleotides, the CDR3 is TGCGCCAGCAGCCCCGGGGGACTAGCGGGAGCCTCCGAGCAGTACTTC. As protein: CASSPGGLAGASEQYF.